This entry lists 28 T cell receptor beta chains sequenced from one sample in a study of shared clonotypes between healthy human individuals. Libraries were prepared by immunoSEQ multiplex PCR; TCRdb keeps only in-frame clonotypes and omits some of them. This repertoire shows about 680,000 clones, 92% found once; its top ten account for approximately 22%. CD45RO-negative, CCR7-selected cells formed the naive CD8 fraction, which excluded terminally differentiated effector memory CD45RA+ cells. The specimen was naive CD8+ T cells sorted from blood. The receptors shown here come from a young man in good health.

This clone was observed once. The gene calls are TRBV6-1 and TRBJ1-5; possible D gene TRBD1, 5 bases. CDR1 and CDR2 from the germline V gene are MNHNS and SASEGT. This CDR3 spans 14 amino acids. Trimming stripped 7 bases from V and 9 bases from J, with 19 bases between. CDR3 in amino acids: CASTPWGGWGPQHF. The CDR3 DNA reads as TGTGCCAGCACCCCATGGGGCGGATGGGGGCCCCAGCATTTT.

The V and J genes are TRBV6-5 and TRBJ1-1, with 9 nucleotides matching TRBD1. J lost 5 bases, V lost 5 bases, and 9 bases had no gene match. This CDR3 has 15 residues. The germline CDR1 and CDR2 sequences are MNHEY and SVGAGI. In DNA form, the CDR3 reads TGTGCCAGCAGTCCGAAACAGGGGGCGCAGACTGAAGCTTTCTTT. Translating it yields CASSPKQGAQTEAFF.

The chain is built from TRBV18 and TRBJ2-3, with D perhaps matching TRBD1 (6 bases). This CDR3 has 16 amino acids. Trimming cost V 4 bases and J 0 bases, with 14 bases left between them. Germline V gene lookup returns CDR1 KGHSH and CDR2 LQKENI. In DNA form, the CDR3 reads TGTGCCAGCTCACGGGACACCCCTCTTAGCACAGATACGCAGTATTTT. The encoded protein is CASSRDTPLSTDTQYF.

V gene TRBV5-4 combines with J gene TRBJ2-1; unclear D gene. Germline assignment: CDR1 SGHNT and CDR2 YYREEE (reference sequence). V shed 4 bases and J shed 0 bases, with 8 bases lying between them. The CDR3 runs to 14 residues. As DNA, the CDR3 is TGTGCCAGCAGCCCCGACAACTCCTACAATGAGCAGTTCTTC. Encoded protein: CASSPDNSYNEQFF.

This chain joins TRBV28 and TRBJ2-7, with TRBD1 identical over 7 bases. There are 13 residues in the CDR3. V gave up 6 bases and J gave up 2 bases; unmatched junction bases: 4. The germline V gene encodes CDR1 MDHEN and CDR2 SYDVKM. CDR3: CASSTGVAYEQYF. CDR3 nucleotide sequence: TGTGCCAGCAGCACAGGGGTAGCCTACGAGCAGTACTTC.

V is TRBV5-1 and J is TRBJ1-1; 7 bases map to TRBD1. Per the germline V gene, CDR1 is SGHRS and CDR2 is YFSETQ. This CDR3 spans 13 amino acids. Trimming removed 4 bases from V and 3 bases from J; junction bases left unmatched: 3. As DNA, the CDR3 is TGCGCCAGCAGCGTGACAGGGTACACTGAAGCTTTCTTT. Residues: CASSVTGYTEAFF.

The chain has TRBV19 and TRBJ2-2; TRBD2 matches 10 bases. The CDR3 contains 14 residues. After removal of 10 bases from V and 7 bases from J, the junction contained 9 bases not matched to a gene. Germline V lookup: CDR1 LNHDA, CDR2 SQIVND (reference sequence). CDR3 DNA: TGTGCCACAAAGCGGGAGGGCCTTGTCGGGGAGCTGTTTTTT. It is translated as CATKREGLVGELFF.

This clone was seen just once. This chain links TRBV5-1 with TRBJ1-2, with a weak D call TRBD1 (5 bases). Germline CDR1 and CDR2: SGHRS and YFSETQ. CDR3 length: 18 amino acids. Trimming pared 1 base from V and 3 bases from J, leaving 22 bases between. The CDR3: CASSLYSGTKKRDYGYTF. CDR3 bases: TGCGCCAGCAGCTTGTATAGTGGGACGAAAAAAAGGGACTATGGCTACACCTTC.

This clone appeared a few times. This chain links TRBV10-3 with TRBJ1-3; no firm D call. Germline-derived CDR1 and CDR2 are ENHRY and SYGVKD. This CDR3 has 12 amino acids. V dropped 6 bases and J dropped 3 bases, with 6 bases sitting between them. CDR3 amino acids: CAIRTSGNTIYF. CDR3 coding DNA: TGTGCCATCAGGACAAGTGGAAACACCATATATTTT.

V usage is TRBV9 and J usage is TRBJ2-2, with D maybe TRBD2 (6 bases). Looked up from germline, CDR1 is SGDLS and CDR2 is YYNGEE. This CDR3 is built from 15 residues. V was clipped by 0 bases and J by 7 bases, with 13 bases between them. The DNA for the CDR3 is TGTGCCAGCAGCGTAGCGGGAGCCCACAGCGGGGAGCTGTTTTTT. It encodes CASSVAGAHSGELFF.

The table lists this clone with many counts. The chain recombines TRBV9 with TRBJ1-2, with 12 nucleotides matching TRBD1. This CDR3 comprises 19 residues. CDR1 and CDR2 (germline): SGDLS, YYNGEE. Trimming at V came to 5 bases and at J to 4 bases, leaving 18 bases not matched to a gene. This CDR3 reads CASSDTRVGTGGGPYGYTF. CDR3 coding DNA: TGTGCCAGCAGTGACACCCGCGTCGGGACAGGGGGCGGACCCTATGGCTACACCTTC.

As regards this clone: The identical CDR3 is also encoded by other nucleotide sequences in the sample. The chain recombines TRBV28 with TRBJ1-2, with D tentatively TRBD1 (6 bases). Germline V CDR1 and CDR2: MDHEN, SYDVKM. V was shortened by 2 bases and J by 6 bases, with 10 bases between the two germline ends. This CDR3 spans 13 amino acids. The CDR3: CASSLMGQDGYTF. The CDR3 nucleotides are TGTGCCAGCAGTTTAATGGGACAAGATGGCTACACCTTC.

The chain combines TRBV7-2 with TRBJ2-1; 11 bases line up with TRBD2. The CDR3 consists of 15 residues. Germline trimming cut 5 bases from V and 6 bases from J; bases unmatched to any gene: 6. The germline CDR1 and CDR2 sequences are SGHTA and FQGNSA. The chain's CDR3 is CASSNRLAGRNEQFF. Here the CDR3 DNA reads TGTGCCAGCAGCAACCGACTAGCGGGACGCAATGAGCAGTTCTTC.

This chain uses TRBV28 with TRBJ2-7, with TRBD1 matching 8 bases. The germline gives CDR1 MDHEN, CDR2 SYDVKM. CDR3 length equals 16 residues. V was clipped by 5 bases and J by 3 bases; unmatched bases: 12. The CDR3 bases are TGTGCCAGCAGTCCCCCGGGACAGGCCTTAATCTACGAGCAGTACTTC. It specifies CASSPPGQALIYEQYF.

A remark on this clone: The same CDR3 is also encoded by other DNA sequences in this sample. The rearrangement uses TRBV7-9 and TRBJ2-7, with D perhaps matching TRBD1 (6 bases). With 5 bases removed from V and 2 bases from J, the gap between germline ends came to 13 bases. The CDR3 has 14 residues. In germline, CDR1 is SEHNR, CDR2 FQNEAQ (reference sequence). The CDR3 sequence: CASSPPGQPYEQYF. CDR3 DNA sequence: TGTGCCAGCAGCCCCCCCGGACAGCCCTACGAGCAGTACTTC.

The chain couples TRBV15 to TRBJ1-4; 8 bases line up with TRBD1. The V and J ends lost 5 bases and 8 bases, in that order; junction bases with no gene match: 7. Germline CDR1 is LNHNV and CDR2 is YYDKDF (reference sequence). CDR3 size: 14 residues. DNA for the CDR3: TGTGCCACCAGCCTTGGACAGGGAAGAGAAAAACTGTTTTTT. It encodes CATSLGQGREKLFF.

V gene TRBV10-3 combines with J gene TRBJ2-2; D tentatively fits TRBD1 or TRBD2 (6 bases each). Trimming left V 0 bases short and J 4 bases short, with 12 bases between. Germline CDR1 reads ENHRY; CDR2 reads SYGVKD. This CDR3 spans 16 amino acids. As DNA, the CDR3 is TGTGCCATCAGTGAGTCGACGGGGGCGGGCACCGGGGAGCTGTTTTTT. It translates to CAISESTGAGTGELFF.

The chain carries TRBV4-3 and TRBJ2-3; 8 bases line up with TRBD1. The V and J ends lost 5 bases and 4 bases, in that order; junction bases with no gene match: 8. The CDR3 contains 15 residues. CDR1 is LGHNA and CDR2 is YSLEER in the germline V gene. The CDR3 protein is CASSEIDRGADTQYF. The DNA for the CDR3 is TGCGCCAGCAGCGAAATTGACAGGGGAGCAGATACGCAGTATTTT.

The genes are TRBV11-2 and TRBJ2-3, with D unclear. The CDR3 extends over 14 amino acids. V was shortened by 3 bases and J by 5 bases, with 12 bases between the two germline ends. Germline CDR1 and CDR2: SGHAT and FQNNGV. CDR3 nucleotides: TGTGCCAGCAGCTTGGTAGTAGCAGAAGATACGCAGTATTTT. Translating it yields CASSLVVAEDTQYF.

The rearrangement uses TRBV28 and TRBJ2-3; 13 bases map to TRBD2. The CDR3 extends over 22 amino acids. The germline V gene encodes CDR1 MDHEN and CDR2 SYDVKM. J lost 0 bases, V lost 3 bases, and 18 bases had no gene match. The CDR3 sequence: CASSFPSRSRLAGGPSTDTQYF. CDR3 nucleotide sequence: TGTGCCAGCAGTTTCCCCAGCCGATCACGACTAGCGGGAGGCCCTAGCACAGATACGCAGTATTTT.

The rearrangement joins TRBV2 to TRBJ2-5; D not certain. V gave up 0 bases and J gave up 1 base, with 9 bases separating them. There are 15 residues in the CDR3. Germline-derived CDR1 and CDR2 are SNHLY and FYNNEI. CDR3 region: CASSEAQWVQETQYF. DNA of the CDR3: TGTGCCAGCAGTGAAGCCCAGTGGGTCCAAGAGACCCAGTACTTC.

CDR3 sequence: CASLRAEVTEAFF. For the CDR3, the DNA is TGTGCCAGCCTTAGGGCGGAGGTCACTGAAGCTTTCTTT. The chain uses TRBV21-1 and TRBJ1-1. TRBV21-1 is labeled a pseudogene. The CDR3 consists of 13 residues.

The V gene is TRBV27, the J gene TRBJ2-1; 9 nucleotides line up with TRBD1. With 8 bases clipped from V and 8 bases from J, the junction kept 13 bases outside the gene matches. The CDR3 spans 15 residues. Germline V gene data show CDR1 as MNHEY and CDR2 as SMNVEV (reference sequence). For the CDR3, the DNA is TGTGCCAGCGGAAAGCCGGGACAGGGAGAACATGAGCAGTTCTTC. This sequence encodes CASGKPGQGEHEQFF.

V and J are TRBV6-6 and TRBJ2-7; 8 bases fit TRBD1. Germline CDR1 and CDR2: MNHNY and SVGAGI (reference sequence). CDR3 size: 14 residues. J gave up 4 bases and V 2 bases, and 4 bases lay outside the gene matches. This CDR3 reads CASSYQTGGYEQYF. The CDR3 DNA is TGTGCCAGCAGTTACCAAACAGGGGGGTACGAGCAGTACTTC.

The genes are TRBV7-9 and TRBJ2-7, with TRBD2 matching over 12 bases. V was pared by 4 bases and J by 3 bases, with 4 bases of the junction left unmatched. From germline, CDR1 is SEHNR and CDR2 FQNEAQ (reference sequence). The CDR3 spans 15 residues. The CDR3 is CASSSETSGSYEQYF. As DNA, the CDR3 is TGTGCCAGCAGCTCCGAGACTAGCGGGAGCTACGAGCAGTACTTC.

V usage is TRBV7-9 and J usage is TRBJ1-5, with unresolved D. The CDR3 covers 15 residues. With 1 base removed from V and 3 bases from J, the gap between germline ends came to 10 bases. The germline gives CDR1 SEHNR, CDR2 FQNEAQ (reference sequence). In DNA, the CDR3 is TGTGCCAGCAGCTTAGGAAACAGTCCCAATCAGCCCCAGCATTTT. Amino acids: CASSLGNSPNQPQHF.

This clone was counted a single time. The gene calls are TRBV15 and TRBJ1-5; D is unresolved. Trimming took off 7 bases at V and 4 bases at J, with 8 bases between the two ends. The V gene's germline CDR1 is LNHNV and CDR2 YYDKDF (reference sequence). CDR3 length: 12 residues. The CDR3 sequence: CATTTGNQPQHF. The CDR3 DNA reads as TGTGCCACCACGACGGGGAATCAGCCCCAGCATTTT.

The V and J genes are TRBV7-8 and TRBJ2-1; D gene unclear. This CDR3 is built from 11 residues. Germline V gene data show CDR1 as SGHVS and CDR2 as FQNEAQ. Between the trimmed V and J ends, which lost 1 base and 9 bases, there was a span of 4 bases. The CDR3 here is CASSLGAEQFF. The CDR3 coding sequence is TGTGCCAGCAGCTTAGGTGCTGAGCAGTTCTTC.